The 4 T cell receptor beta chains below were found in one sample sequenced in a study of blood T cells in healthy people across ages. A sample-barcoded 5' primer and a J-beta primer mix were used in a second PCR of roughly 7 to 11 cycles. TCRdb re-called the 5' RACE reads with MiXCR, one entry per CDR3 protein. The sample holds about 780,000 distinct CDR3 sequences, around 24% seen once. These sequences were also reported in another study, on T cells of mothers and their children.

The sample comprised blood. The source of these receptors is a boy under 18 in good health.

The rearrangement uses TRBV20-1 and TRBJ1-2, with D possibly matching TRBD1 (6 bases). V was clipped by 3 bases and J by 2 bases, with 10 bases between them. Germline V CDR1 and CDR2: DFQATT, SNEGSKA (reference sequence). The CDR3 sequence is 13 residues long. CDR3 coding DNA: TGCAGTGCTAGCCGGACAGACAACTATGGCTACACCTTC. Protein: CSASRTDNYGYTF.

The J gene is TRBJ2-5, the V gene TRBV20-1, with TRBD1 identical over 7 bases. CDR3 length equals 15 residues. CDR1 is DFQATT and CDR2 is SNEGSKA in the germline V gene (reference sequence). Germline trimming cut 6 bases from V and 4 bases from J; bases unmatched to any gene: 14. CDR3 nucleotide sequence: TGCAGTGCAACTACCGGGACAGATGTTTTAGAGACCCAGTACTTC. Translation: CSATTGTDVLETQYF.

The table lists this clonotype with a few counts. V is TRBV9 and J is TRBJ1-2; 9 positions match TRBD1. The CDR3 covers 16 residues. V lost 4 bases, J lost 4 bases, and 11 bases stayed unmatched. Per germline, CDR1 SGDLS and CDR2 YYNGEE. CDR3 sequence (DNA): TGTGCCAGCAGCAAACCGCCGGGACAGGGATTCTATGGCTACACCTTC. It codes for CASSKPPGQGFYGYTF. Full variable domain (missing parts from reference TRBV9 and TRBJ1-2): DSGVTQTPKHLITATGQRVTLRCSPRSGDLSVYWYQQSLDQGLQFLIQYYNGEERAKGNILERFSAQQFPDLHSELNLSSLELGDSALYFCASSKPPGQGFYGYTFGSGTRLTVV.

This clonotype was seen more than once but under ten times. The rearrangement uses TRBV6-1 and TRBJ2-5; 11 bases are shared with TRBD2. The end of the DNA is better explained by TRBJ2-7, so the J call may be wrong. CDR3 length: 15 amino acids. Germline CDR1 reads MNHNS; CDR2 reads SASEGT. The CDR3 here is CASSEGGLADYEQYF. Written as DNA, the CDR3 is TGTGCCAGCAGTGAAGGGGGACTAGCGGACTACGAGCAGTACTTC.